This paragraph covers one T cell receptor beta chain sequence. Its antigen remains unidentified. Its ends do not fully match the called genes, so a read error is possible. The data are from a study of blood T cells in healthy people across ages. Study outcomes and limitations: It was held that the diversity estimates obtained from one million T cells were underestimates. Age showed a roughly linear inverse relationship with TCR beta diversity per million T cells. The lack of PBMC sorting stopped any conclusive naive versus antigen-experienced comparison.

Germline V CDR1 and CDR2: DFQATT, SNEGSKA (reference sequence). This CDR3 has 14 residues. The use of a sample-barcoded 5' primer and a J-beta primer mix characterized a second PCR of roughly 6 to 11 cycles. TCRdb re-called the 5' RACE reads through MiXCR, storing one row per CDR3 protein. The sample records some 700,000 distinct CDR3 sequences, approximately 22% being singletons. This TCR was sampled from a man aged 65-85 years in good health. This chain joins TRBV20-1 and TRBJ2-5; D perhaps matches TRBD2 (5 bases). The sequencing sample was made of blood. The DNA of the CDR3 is TGCAGTGCCCCCACGGACTGGAACCAAGGGACCCAGTACTTC. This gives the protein CSAPTDWNQGTQYF.